This T cell receptor (beta chain) was identified in a study of human T cells and chemical hapten exposure (dated by TCRdb to the early 2020s). For the study in its entirety: Libraries were combined into a pool for sequencing, and differences in TCR yield between samples came mainly from small differences in library volumes within the pool. Peripheral blood TCR repertoire changes were tracked in vivo in alopecia patients during primary and secondary sensitization to the hapten diphenylcyclopropenone (DPC). Both TCR alpha and TCR beta chains were sequenced from each blood RNA sample. Overall study results and their limits: Repeated subsampling changed both the strength of the expansion versus patch-test correlation and the threshold at which that correlation became significant. DPC sensitization did not change the number of TCRs with a frequency above 1 in 1000, and there was no evidence of changes in global repertoire structure.

Worth noting for this clonotype: The specificity of this receptor is unknown. Base qualities are missing; no much larger clone stands one base away.

Library construction relied on RACE. TCRdb shows the sequencer as NextSeq 500. During library preparation, unique molecular identifiers were attached to individual cDNA molecules so that TCRs could be counted in a quantitative, reproducible way. For the original study's pipeline: A median of roughly 98,000 TCRs per sample was observed, with a range of about 23,224 to 690,600. V, J and CDR3 annotation of the TCR reads was performed with the Decombinator software suite. For PS versus PT1 abundance plots, all samples were subsampled to the same number of TCRs (28,000). Expanded TCRs were defined as absent before sensitization and observed at least eight times at the 2-week time point. TCRdb's own reprocessing of the public reads used fastp at Q25 and MiXCR and kept productive beta chains. Merged by CDR3 protein, the rows form single entries marked with the most common genes and DNA. The V and J calls reflect TCRdb's pipeline rather than the authors' work. In this sample the table shows approximately 84,000 distinct CDR3 sequences, approximately 8% of which occur a single time. Approximately 1.5% of the sample lies in the top ten.

For this chain, trimming is 5 bases at the V end and 3 bases at the J end, and the number of junction bases without a gene match is 8. There are 17 amino acids in the CDR3, from cysteine to phenylalanine inclusive. Kept here is only the CDR3 DNA, which spans 51 bases and is read in frame from base 1. The label giving this sample's time point can be read as: healthy volunteer bleed at 6 weeks. Total RNA was extracted from unfractionated whole blood collected in Tempus Blood RNA tubes. As TCR sequencing controls, roughly five healthy volunteers were used, with blood taken at day 0, 2 weeks and 6 weeks.

The chain links TRBV12-3 or TRBV12-4 with TRBJ2-3, with 13 central nucleotides matching TRBD2. This TCR came from a male donor in good health. Some clones in this sample may be carry-over from other donors' samples. Specimen: whole blood. The sequence in DNA is TGTGCCAGCAGTCCTGGACTAGCGGGGGCTGGTACAGATACGCAGTATTTT. This sequence encodes CASSPGLAGAGTDTQYF.